This TCR beta chain was sequenced in a study of blood T cells in healthy people across ages. Notes on the study in general: Researchers deemed the diversity estimates from one million T cells underestimates.

A sample-barcoded 5' primer and a J-beta primer mix were used in a second PCR of roughly 7 to 11 cycles. From the 5' RACE reads, TCRdb called clonotypes with MiXCR, one entry per CDR3 protein. Of 800,000 to 950,000 distinct CDR3 sequences listed, approximately 32% were seen once; the top ten hold roughly a tenth. Isolating PBMCs gave at least 7 million of these cells per sample. This clonotype was found once. As yet, its antigen is unknown. V lost 2 bases to trimming and J lost 13 bases; unmatched junction nucleotides: 13. The CDR3 is made up of 15 amino acids. Germline V gene lookup returns CDR1 MDHEN and CDR2 SYDVKM. These data are also associated with another study on T cells of mothers and their children.

This receptor was identified in a woman between 35 and 50 years old in good health. Source material: blood. The chain links TRBV28 to TRBJ2-4; 8 bases agree with TRBD2. CDR3 nucleotide sequence: TGTGCCAGCAGTTTAGCGGGACTAGGGGGGGATGAGCAGTACTTC. Translated, it gives CASSLAGLGGDEQYF.